Listed here are 10 T cell receptor beta chains from one sample, sequenced in a study of blood T cell repertoires in COVID-19 (dated by TCRdb to about 2020). Receptor amplification or capture employed the immunoSEQ multiplex PCR assay. This immuneACCESS table, as held by TCRdb, lists in-frame sequences with V and J called but not all clones. Of the missing ones, under half trace to an unresolved V gene in checked studies; the others have no known cause. The table for this sample lists about 290,000 clones; approximately 89% of them were counted only once. The ten most abundant clones make up roughly 11% of the sample. The sequenced material came from peripheral blood. The source is a woman aged 25 to 45 with COVID-19, enrolled during active disease.

The chain is built from TRBV6-5 and TRBJ2-6; D is perhaps TRBD2 (5 bases). V was shortened by 9 bases and J by 4 bases, with 13 bases between the two germline ends. This CDR3 has 14 residues. Looked up from germline, CDR1 is MNHEY and CDR2 is SVGAGI. This CDR3 reads CASNLAGGANVLTF. CDR3 coding DNA: TGTGCCAGTAACCTCGCGGGCGGGGCCAACGTCCTGACTTTC.

The chain is built from TRBV5-8 and TRBJ2-5, with 7 bases aligning to TRBD2. With V trimmed by 4 bases and J by 5 bases, 5 bases remained unmatched. The CDR3 is 13 residues long. Germline values: CDR1 SGHTS, CDR2 YDEGEE. The CDR3 DNA reads TGTGCCAGCAGCAGGGACTACGGGGAGACCCAGTACTTC. Protein product: CASSRDYGETQYF.

This clone showed up just a few times. The rearrangement links TRBV4-2 to TRBJ1-2; TRBD1 agrees at 9 bases. Per the germline V gene, CDR1 is LGHNA and CDR2 is YNFKEQ. Losses at the gene ends were 3 bases for V and 2 bases for J; bases not matched to a gene: 4. The CDR3 is made up of 15 amino acids. The CDR3 protein is CASSQRDRANYGYTF. In DNA form, the CDR3 reads TGTGCCAGCAGCCAGAGGGACAGGGCGAACTATGGCTACACCTTC.

This CDR3 reads CASSPGVLAVLQETQYF. For the CDR3, the DNA is TGCGCCAGCAGCCCCGGTGTCCTAGCGGTCTTACAAGAGACCCAGTACTTC. The chain recombines TRBV5-1 with TRBJ2-5, with 7 bases aligning to TRBD2. V shed 4 bases and J 2 bases; nucleotides not matched to a gene: 14. CDR3 length: 17 residues. In germline, CDR1 is SGHRS, CDR2 YFSETQ. Full variable domain (rest looked up from reference TRBV5-1 and TRBJ2-5): KAGVTQTPRYLIKTRGQQVTLSCSPISGHRSVSWYQQTPGQGLQFLFEYFSETQRNKGNFPGRFSGRQFSNSRSEMNVSTLELGDSALYLCASSPGVLAVLQETQYFGPGTRLLVL.

The chain uses TRBV5-1 and TRBJ2-5; 9 nucleotides match TRBD1. The V and J ends lost 5 bases and 3 bases, in that order; junction bases with no gene match: 14. The CDR3 is 17 amino acids. CDR1 and CDR2 from the germline V gene are SGHRS and YFSETQ. The CDR3 DNA follows: TGCGCCAGCAGGACAGGGGGAACTAGCGCCGCAAAAGAGACCCAGTACTTC. Residues: CASRTGGTSAAKETQYF.

The chain has TRBV10-2 and TRBJ1-1; D perhaps matches TRBD1 (5 bases). The CDR3 sequence is 13 residues long. Germline values: CDR1 WSHSY, CDR2 SAAADI. V was cut by 3 bases and J by 5 bases, with 10 bases left in between. The CDR3 spells CASSDGGGTEAFF. The CDR3 DNA is TGCGCCAGCAGTGATGGCGGGGGAACTGAAGCTTTCTTT.

The chain uses TRBV3-1 (or the pseudogene TRBV3-2) and TRBJ1-2, with TRBD1 identical over 8 bases. Trimming cost V 0 bases and J 6 bases; bases outside gene matches: 9. CDR1 LGHDT and CDR2 YNNKEL come from the germline V gene (reference sequence). The CDR3 has 16 amino acids. CDR3 region: CASSQDQGAGLDGYTF. The DNA for the CDR3 is TGTGCCAGCAGCCAAGATCAGGGGGCAGGGCTCGATGGCTACACCTTC.

The rearrangement links TRBV3-1 (or the pseudogene TRBV3-2) to TRBJ1-4; 8 bases fit TRBD1. The J segment lost 6 bases and the V segment lost 0 bases, leaving 6 bases of the junction unmatched. Germline V CDR1 and CDR2: LGHDT, YNNKEL (reference sequence). The CDR3 is 16 residues long. The DNA of the CDR3 is TGTGCCAGCAGCCAAGATCTGGGGACAGGCGATGAAAAACTGTTTTTT. This encodes CASSQDLGTGDEKLFF.

V gene TRBV10-2 combines with J gene TRBJ1-5, with TRBD1 identical over 10 bases. The CDR3 totals 14 residues. In germline, CDR1 is WSHSY, CDR2 SAAADI. Trimming took 4 bases from V and 6 from J; bases not matched to a gene: 3. The CDR3 region is CASSGGQGIQPQHF. In DNA form, the CDR3 reads TGCGCCAGCAGTGGGGGACAGGGGATTCAGCCCCAGCATTTT.

As DNA, the CDR3 is TGTGCCACCAGCAGAGACGGACTAGCGGGGGATTCGAACACCGGGGAGCTGTTTTTT. This sequence encodes CATSRDGLAGDSNTGELFF. This chain links TRBV15 with TRBJ2-2; TRBD2 aligns across 13 bases. V lost 0 bases, J lost 0 bases, and 4 bases stayed unmatched. This CDR3 contains 19 residues. Germline CDR1 and CDR2: LNHNV and YYDKDF (reference sequence).